This TCR beta chain was captured by sequencing in a study of glioma-infiltrating T cells after dendritic cell vaccination. Of note for this clone: The target antigen is unknown.

The time point was: after dendritic cell vaccination, including at tumor progression/relapse. Monocyte-derived dendritic cells, cultured seven days with IL-4 and GM-CSF, were pulsed with autologous tumor lysate. General study results and limits: Survival was not directly related to TCR clonality in these patients.

V lost 3 bases, J lost 3 bases, and 10 bases lay in between. CDR3 length: 14 residues. The germline V gene has CDR1 SGHRS and CDR2 YFSETQ. Profiling relied on immunoSEQ multiplex PCR, and the TCRdb table lists in-frame clones only, not all of them. Among more than 130 clones listed, about 93% were seen once. V gene TRBV5-1 combines with J gene TRBJ2-1, with a possible D match to TRBD2 (5 bases). The receptor was isolated from a human donor with glioblastoma. Material: tumor tissue, obtained after dendritic cell vaccination. The CDR3 is CASSSSDFYNEQFF. The CDR3 nucleotides are TGCGCCAGCAGCTCTTCGGACTTCTACAATGAGCAGTTCTTC.